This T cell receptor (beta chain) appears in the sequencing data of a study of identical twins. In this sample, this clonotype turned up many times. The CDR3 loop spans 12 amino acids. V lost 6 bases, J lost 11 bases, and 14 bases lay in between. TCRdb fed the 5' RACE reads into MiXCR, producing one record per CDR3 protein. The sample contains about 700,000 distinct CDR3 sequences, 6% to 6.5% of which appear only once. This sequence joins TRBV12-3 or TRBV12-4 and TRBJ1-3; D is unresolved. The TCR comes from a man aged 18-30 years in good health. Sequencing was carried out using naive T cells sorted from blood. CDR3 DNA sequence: TGTGCCAGCAGCCAAGTAGGTTCGGCCATATATTTT. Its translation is CASSQVGSAIYF.